The rows below give T cell receptor beta chains drawn from one sample of a study of beta chain features in type 1 diabetes. Clones were sequenced by immunoSEQ multiplex PCR, and TCRdb holds only the in-frame ones, with some missing. The sample holds about 170,000 clones; approximately 8.1% are singletons and the top ten take roughly 0.46%. Sequencing was performed on central memory CD4+ T cells from blood. These receptors were collected from a man aged 18 to 29 with type 1 diabetes. The CDR3 runs from the conserved cysteine through the conserved F or W. D genes are given only for firm matches. Size values are once, few and many counts, or a class for expanded clones, and some rows have none.

TRBV28	few	.	TRBJ2-7	CASSRGYEQYF	TGTGCCAGCAGCCGCGGCTACGAGCAGTACTTC
TRBV7-2	few	TRBD2	TRBJ2-5	CASSQRSSGVGQTQYF	TGTGCCAGCAGCCAGCGGTCGAGCGGGGTGGGACAGACCCAGTACTTC
TRBV4-1	few	TRBD2	TRBJ2-3	CASRTREWGTDTQYF	TGCGCCAGCAGGACGCGGGAGTGGGGCACAGATACGCAGTATTTT
TRBV28	.	.	TRBJ1-3	CASSFRVSGNTIYF	TGTGCCAGCAGTTTTCGGGTTTCTGGAAACACCATATATTTT
TRBV28	.	.	TRBJ1-2	CASSSFWQGSGYTF	TGTGCCAGCAGTTCCTTTTGGCAGGGCTCTGGCTACACCTTC
TRBV7-2	.	TRBD2	TRBJ2-5	CASSSPGLLETQYF	TGTGCCAGCAGCTCCCCGGGACTATTGGAGACCCAGTACTTC
TRBV11-2	.	TRBD2	TRBJ2-3	CASRVAGAVHTQYF	TGTGCCAGCAGGGTAGCGGGAGCCGTACATACGCAGTATTTT
TRBV7-2	few	TRBD1	TRBJ2-7	CASSSGTGMRNEQYF	TGTGCCAGCAGCTCAGGGACAGGGATGCGCAACGAGCAGTACTTC
TRBV14	many	.	TRBJ1-1	CASSQGVNTEAFF	TGTGCCAGCAGCCAAGGAGTGAACACTGAAGCTTTCTTT
TRBV25-1	.	TRBD1	TRBJ2-5	CASSGGQGARETQYF	TGTGCCAGCAGTGGGGGACAGGGGGCTAGAGAGACCCAGTACTTC
TRBV11-2	few	.	TRBJ2-3	CASSPLASGSKDTQYF	TGTGCCAGCAGCCCCCTTGCTTCCGGGTCTAAGGATACGCAGTATTTT
TRBV6-6	few	.	TRBJ2-7	CASSYLQGSYEQYF	TGTGCCAGCAGTTATTTGCAGGGGAGCTACGAGCAGTACTTC
TRBV28	few	TRBD2	TRBJ2-5	CASRDQKRGWLETQYF	TGTGCCAGCAGAGACCAGAAGCGGGGGTGGTTAGAGACCCAGTACTTC
TRBV7-9	few	.	TRBJ1-5	CASSLQGQPQHF	TGTGCCAGCAGCTTGCAGGGTCAGCCCCAGCATTTT
TRBV5-1	few	TRBD1	TRBJ2-5	CATTQGAGETQYF	TGCGCCACCACACAGGGGGCTGGAGAGACCCAGTACTTC
TRBV7-2	.	.	TRBJ1-1	CASSSSRDTEAFF	TGTGCCAGCAGCTCGTCGAGGGACACTGAAGCTTTCTTT
TRBV6-1	.	.	TRBJ2-7	CASSSGHGEQYF	TGTGCCAGCAGTTCAGGACACGGAGAGCAGTACTTC
TRBV7-9	.	TRBD1	TRBJ2-3	CASSKPGQGFLRTDTQYF	TGTGCCAGCAGCAAACCGGGACAGGGGTTTTTGAGAACAGATACGCAGTATTTT
TRBV5-6	few	.	TRBJ2-7	CASSQKGTGDSYEQYF	TGTGCCAGCAGCCAGAAGGGGACGGGAGACTCCTACGAGCAGTACTTC
TRBV25-1	few	TRBD2	TRBJ2-7	CASSRTGTSGYEQYF	TGTGCCAGCAGCCGAACCGGGACTAGCGGGTACGAGCAGTACTTC
TRBV5-6	few	TRBD2	TRBJ2-1	CASSWGLVGYNEQFF	TGTGCCAGCAGCTGGGGACTAGTAGGTTACAATGAGCAGTTCTTC
TRBV19	few	.	TRBJ2-7	CASSMAGTRSYEQYF	TGTGCCAGTAGTATGGCGGGAACACGCTCCTACGAGCAGTACTTC
TRBV4-3	.	.	TRBJ1-1	CASSQVPRNTEAFF	TGCGCCAGCAGCCAAGTTCCGAGAAACACTGAAGCTTTCTTT
TRBV5-1	.	TRBD2	TRBJ2-5	CASRGLAGIAGGTQYF	TGCGCCAGCAGGGGACTAGCGGGTATTGCTGGTGGGACCCAGTACTTC
TRBV5-6	few	TRBD1	TRBJ1-5	CASSLTRYATGGDQPQHF	TGTGCCAGCAGCTTGACCCGATACGCGACAGGGGGCGATCAGCCCCAGCATTTT
TRBV7-6	.	.	TRBJ2-2	CASSSSTGRSAGELFF	TGTGCCAGCAGCTCCTCGACAGGGAGGTCGGCCGGGGAGCTGTTTTTT
TRBV21-1	few	.	TRBJ1-2	CASSKAYSSRQHGYTF	TGTGCCAGCAGCAAAGCGTACAGCAGTAGACAACACGGCTACACCTTC